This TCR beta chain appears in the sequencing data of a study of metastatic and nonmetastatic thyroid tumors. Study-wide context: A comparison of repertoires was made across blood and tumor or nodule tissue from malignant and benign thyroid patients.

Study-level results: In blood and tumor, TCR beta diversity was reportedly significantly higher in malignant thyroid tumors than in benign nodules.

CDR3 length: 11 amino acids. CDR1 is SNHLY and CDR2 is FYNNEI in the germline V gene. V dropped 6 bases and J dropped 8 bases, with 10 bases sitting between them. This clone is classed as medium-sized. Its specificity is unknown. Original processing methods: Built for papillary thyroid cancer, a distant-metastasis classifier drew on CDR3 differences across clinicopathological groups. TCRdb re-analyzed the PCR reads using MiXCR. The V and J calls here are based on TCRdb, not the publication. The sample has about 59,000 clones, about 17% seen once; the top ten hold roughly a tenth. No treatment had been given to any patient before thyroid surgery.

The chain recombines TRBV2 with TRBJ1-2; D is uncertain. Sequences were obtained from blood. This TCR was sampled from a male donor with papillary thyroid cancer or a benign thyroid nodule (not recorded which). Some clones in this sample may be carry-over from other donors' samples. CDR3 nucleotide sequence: TGTGCCAGCAGCTCCAGCCGGGGCTACACCTTC. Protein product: CASSSSRGYTF.